This T cell receptor (beta chain) comes out of a study of shared T cell receptors in the human thymus. The data were produced by immunoSEQ multiplex PCR, yet TCRdb's version contains in-frame clones alone and is incomplete. The sample includes about 730,000 clones, 75% to 90% of them seen just once. This clone was counted a single time. V lost 5 bases to trimming and J lost 0 bases; unmatched junction nucleotides: 15. The CDR3 is made up of 18 amino acids. Germline CDR1 SGHVS, CDR2 FNYEAQ. The sample also formed part of further work on human thymus T cells. From that paper: Repertoires sampled from thymus and blood appeared biased in V and J gene usage.

The chain has TRBV7-6 and TRBJ2-5, with 7 bases fitting TRBD1. This TCR came from a girl under three years old with a congenital heart defect. The sequenced material came from thymocytes. The CDR3 loop reads CASSPWGRPRGYQETQYF. CDR3 DNA sequence: TGTGCCAGCAGCCCCTGGGGGCGTCCCAGGGGGTACCAAGAGACCCAGTACTTC.